The count of the clone carrying this TCR beta chain is one. The antigen remains unidentified. Just one base apart from a much larger clone, this may be a read error. A universal primer site and UMIs were added as TCR cDNA was made by 5'RACE template switching. Each CDR3 protein is one row after TCRdb ran MiXCR on the 5' RACE reads. This table has about 300,000 distinct CDR3 sequences, about 10% appearing once. This entry belongs to a study of T cells after yellow fever vaccination. Overall study: Some fractions had low cell numbers, and these were prepared with SMART-Seq v4 Ultra Low Input.

Study-level points and caveats: Faster peaking, at day 5 versus 15, marked a secondary response that was weaker.

This clonotype was sampled from a man aged 18 to 30 who received the YFV17D yellow fever vaccine. Sequencing used CD4+ T cells sorted from PBMCs, obtained 5 days after the yellow fever booster vaccination.

CDR3 protein: CAGRDRSSTDTQYF. DNA of the CDR3: TGTGCCGGCAGGGACAGATCTAGCACAGATACGCAGTATTTT. The chain is built from TRBV7-8 and TRBJ2-3; 7 nucleotides agree with TRBD1. Germline-derived CDR1 and CDR2 are SGHVS and FQNEAQ. The CDR3 totals 14 residues.